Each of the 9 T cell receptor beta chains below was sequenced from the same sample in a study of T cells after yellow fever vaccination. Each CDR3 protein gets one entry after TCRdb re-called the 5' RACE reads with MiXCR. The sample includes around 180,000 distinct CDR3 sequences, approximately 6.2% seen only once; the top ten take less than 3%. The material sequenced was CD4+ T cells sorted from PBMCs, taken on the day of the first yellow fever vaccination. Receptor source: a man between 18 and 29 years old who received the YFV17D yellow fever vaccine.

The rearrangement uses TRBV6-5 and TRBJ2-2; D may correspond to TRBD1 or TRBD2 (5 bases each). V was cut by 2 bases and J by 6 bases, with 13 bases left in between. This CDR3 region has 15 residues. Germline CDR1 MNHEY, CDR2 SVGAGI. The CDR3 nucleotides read TGTGCCAGCAGTTACGATGGGGGTCCCGCCGGGGAGCTGTTTTTT. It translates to CASSYDGGPAGELFF.

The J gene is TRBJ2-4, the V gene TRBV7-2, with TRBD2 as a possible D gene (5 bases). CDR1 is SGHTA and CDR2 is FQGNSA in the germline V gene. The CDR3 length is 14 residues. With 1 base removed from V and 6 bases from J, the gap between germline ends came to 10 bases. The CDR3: CASSLEAGLNIQYF. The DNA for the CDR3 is TGTGCCAGCAGCTTAGAGGCGGGCCTAAACATTCAGTACTTC.

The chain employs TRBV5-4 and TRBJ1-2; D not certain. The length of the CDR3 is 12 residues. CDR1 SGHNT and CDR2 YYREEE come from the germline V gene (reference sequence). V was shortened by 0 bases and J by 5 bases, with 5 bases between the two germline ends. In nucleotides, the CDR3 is TGTGCCAGCAGCTTGGGGTGGTATGGCTACACCTTC. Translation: CASSLGWYGYTF.

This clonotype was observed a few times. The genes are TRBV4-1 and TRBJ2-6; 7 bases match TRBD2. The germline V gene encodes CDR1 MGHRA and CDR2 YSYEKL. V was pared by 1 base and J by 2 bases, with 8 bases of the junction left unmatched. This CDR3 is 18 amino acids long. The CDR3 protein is CASSQVAGGGPGANVLTF. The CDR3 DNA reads TGCGCCAGCAGCCAAGTTGCAGGCGGGGGACCTGGGGCCAACGTCCTGACTTTC.

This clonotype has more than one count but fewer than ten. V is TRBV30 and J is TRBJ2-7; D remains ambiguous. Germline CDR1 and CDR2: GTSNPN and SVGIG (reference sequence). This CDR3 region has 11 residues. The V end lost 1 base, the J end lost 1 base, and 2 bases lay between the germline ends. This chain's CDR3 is CAWSGSYEQYF. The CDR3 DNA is TGTGCCTGGAGTGGATCCTACGAGCAGTACTTC. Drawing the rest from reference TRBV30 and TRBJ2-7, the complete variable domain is SQTIHQWPATLVQPVGSPLSLECTVEGTSNPNLYWYRQAAGRGLQLLFYSVGIGQISSEVPQNLSASRPQDRQFILSSKKLLLSDSGFYLCAWSGSYEQYFGPGTRLTVT.

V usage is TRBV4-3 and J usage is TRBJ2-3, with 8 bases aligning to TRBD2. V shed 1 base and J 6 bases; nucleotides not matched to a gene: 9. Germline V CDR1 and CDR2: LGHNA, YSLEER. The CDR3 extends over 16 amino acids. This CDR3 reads CASSQVWRGAWDTQYF. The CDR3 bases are TGCGCCAGCAGCCAAGTTTGGCGGGGGGCATGGGATACGCAGTATTTT.

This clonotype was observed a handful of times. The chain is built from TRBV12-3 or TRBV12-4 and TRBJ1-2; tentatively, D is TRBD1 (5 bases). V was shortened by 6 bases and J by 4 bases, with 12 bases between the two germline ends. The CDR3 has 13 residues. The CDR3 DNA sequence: TGTGCCAGCAGCCTCGTGGGGACCTATGGCTACACCTTC. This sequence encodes CASSLVGTYGYTF.

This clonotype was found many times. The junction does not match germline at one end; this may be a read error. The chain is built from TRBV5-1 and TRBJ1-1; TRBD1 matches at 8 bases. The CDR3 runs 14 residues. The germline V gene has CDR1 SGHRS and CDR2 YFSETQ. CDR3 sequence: CASSKGQENAEAFF. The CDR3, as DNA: TGCGCCAGCAGCAAGGGACAGGAGAACGCTGAAGCTTTCTTT. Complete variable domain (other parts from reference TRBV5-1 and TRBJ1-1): KAGVTQTPRYLIKTRGQQVTLSCSPISGHRSVSWYQQTPGQGLQFLFEYFSETQRNKGNFPGRFSGRQFSNSRSEMNVSTLELGDSALYLCASSKGQENAEAFFGQGTRLTVV.

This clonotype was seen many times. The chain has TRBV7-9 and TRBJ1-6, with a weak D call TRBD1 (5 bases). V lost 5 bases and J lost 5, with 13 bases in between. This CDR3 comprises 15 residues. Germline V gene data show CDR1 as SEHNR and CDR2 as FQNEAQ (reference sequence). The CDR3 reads CASSLGAGDNSPLHF. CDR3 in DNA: TGTGCCAGCAGCCTAGGGGCAGGCGATAATTCACCCCTCCACTTT.